The rows below give T cell receptor beta chains drawn from one sample of a study of shared clonotypes between healthy human individuals. Method: immunoSEQ multiplex PCR; TCRdb's copy keeps in-frame clones and lacks some. The sample lists some 2,000,000 clones; under 97% were seen once. Sequencing was done on a sample of naive CD4+ T cells sorted from blood. The origin of the receptors is a man aged 18 to 29 in good health. Both conserved end residues are part of each CDR3. A D gene is named only where the DNA matches it firmly. Not every row has a clone size; where given, it reads once, few, many or a size class.

d_call	clone_size	v_call	j_call	cdr3_aa	cdr3_nt
TRBD1	NA	TRBV6-5	TRBJ1-2	CASTRQGDYGYTF	TGTGCCAGCACCAGACAGGGAGATTATGGCTACACCTTC
NA	NA	TRBV6-6	TRBJ1-5	CASRTLSNQPQHF	TGTGCCAGCAGGACGTTATCGAATCAGCCCCAGCATTTT
NA	NA	TRBV5-1	TRBJ1-5	CASSLAQGGQPQHF	TGCGCCAGCAGCTTGGCCCAGGGAGGTCAGCCCCAGCATTTT
NA	few	TRBV29-1	TRBJ2-5	CSVEAGGETQYF	TGCAGCGTTGAAGCGGGTGGGGAGACCCAGTACTTC
NA	NA	TRBV6-5	TRBJ2-5	CASSYGLQETQYF	TGTGCCAGCAGTTACGGGTTACAAGAGACCCAGTACTTC
TRBD1	NA	TRBV6-5	TRBJ2-7	CASIYWATGESNEQYF	TGTGCCAGCATTTATTGGGCCACAGGGGAAAGCAACGAGCAGTACTTC
NA	NA	TRBV6-1	TRBJ1-1	CAIGGLNTEAFF	TGTGCCATCGGGGGGTTGAACACTGAAGCTTTCTTT
NA	NA	TRBV2	TRBJ2-7	CASSEGLYEQYF	TGTGCCAGCAGCGAGGGCCTCTACGAGCAGTACTTC
NA	NA	TRBV6-1	TRBJ2-7	CASIGDSRAYF	TGTGCCAGCATCGGGGACTCAAGGGCGTACTTC
TRBD1	NA	TRBV9	TRBJ1-2	CASSAQTGSGYTF	TGTGCCAGCAGCGCACAGACAGGGTCTGGCTACACCTTC
NA	NA	TRBV11-2	TRBJ2-7	CASSSAAGRSYEQYF	TGTGCCAGCAGCTCCGCTGCGGGTCGCTCCTACGAGCAGTACTTC
TRBD1	NA	TRBV19	TRBJ1-4	CASQSGGINEKLFF	TGTGCCAGCCAATCAGGGGGCATTAATGAAAAACTGTTTTTT
NA	NA	TRBV5-4	TRBJ2-3	CASFPRDFTDTQYF	TGTGCCAGCTTCCCACGGGACTTCACAGATACGCAGTATTTT
NA	NA	TRBV6-1	TRBJ2-5	CASRGGQGGQETQYF	TGTGCCAGCAGGGGGGGTCAGGGCGGGCAAGAGACCCAGTACTTC
NA	NA	TRBV28	TRBJ2-2	CATHRPRGNTGELFF	TGTGCCACCCATCGACCCAGGGGCAACACCGGGGAGCTGTTTTTT
NA	NA	TRBV30	TRBJ2-2	CAWSQGPTGELFF	TGTGCCTGGAGTCAGGGGCCCACCGGGGAGCTGTTTTTT
NA	NA	TRBV2	TRBJ2-7	CASTRFGGEQYF	TGTGCCAGCACTAGATTCGGAGGCGAGCAGTACTTC
NA	NA	TRBV4-1	TRBJ2-2	CASSQGRAYTNTGELFF	TGCGCCAGCAGCCAAGGGAGGGCGTACACGAACACCGGGGAGCTGTTTTTT
TRBD1	NA	TRBV6-5	TRBJ1-2	CASRDSSGTVGYTF	TGTGCCAGCAGAGACTCATCAGGGACAGTTGGCTACACCTTC
NA	NA	TRBV5-1	TRBJ2-5	CASSLTRGEETQYF	TGCGCCAGCAGTCTAACGAGGGGTGAAGAGACCCAGTACTTC
NA	NA	TRBV6-1	TRBJ1-6	CASSEGTVSSPLHF	TGTGCCAGCAGTGAGGGGACTGTGTCTTCACCCCTCCACTTT
NA	NA	TRBV7-2	TRBJ2-4	CASSSVVGLAKNIQYF	TGTGCCAGCAGCTCAGTGGTTGGATTAGCCAAAAACATTCAGTACTTC
NA	NA	TRBV11-3	TRBJ2-2	CASSLRTGELFF	TGTGCCAGCAGCCTGAGGACCGGGGAGCTGTTTTTT
NA	once	TRBV9	TRBJ1-2	CASSVSLEDYGYTF	TGTGCCAGCAGCGTTTCACTCGAGGACTATGGCTACACCTTC
TRBD2	once	TRBV10-1	TRBJ2-7	CATVRSGRQSYEQYF	TGCGCCACCGTACGTAGCGGGAGACAGTCCTACGAGCAGTACTTC
NA	NA	TRBV6-6	TRBJ2-1	CASSYSPGVAYNEQFF	TGTGCCAGCAGTTACTCACCGGGGGTGGCCTACAATGAGCAGTTCTTC
TRBD2	NA	TRBV19	TRBJ2-3	CASSMGGTSLDTQYF	TGTGCCAGTAGTATGGGAGGGACTAGCCTAGATACGCAGTATTTT
TRBD2	NA	TRBV6-5	TRBJ2-1	CASSSSGSAYNEQFF	TGTGCCAGCAGTTCTAGCGGGAGTGCCTACAATGAGCAGTTCTTC
TRBD1	NA	TRBV6-6	TRBJ1-2	CASIPGGSYGYTF	TGTGCCAGCATTCCAGGGGGCAGCTATGGCTACACCTTC
TRBD1	NA	TRBV7-9	TRBJ1-6	CASSARTGRYNSPLHF	TGTGCCAGCAGCGCCCGGACAGGGCGCTATAATTCACCCCTCCACTTT
TRBD1	NA	TRBV2	TRBJ1-1	CASIQDRVGTEAFF	TGTGCCAGCATCCAGGACAGGGTGGGCACTGAAGCTTTCTTT
NA	NA	TRBV5-1	TRBJ1-3	CASSSSSVWDTIYF	TGCGCCAGCAGCTCTTCGTCCGTATGGGACACCATATATTTT
NA	NA	TRBV11-2	TRBJ2-7	CASSFSWSGTTVYEQYF	TGTGCCAGCAGCTTTTCCTGGTCGGGGACGACTGTCTACGAGCAGTACTTC
NA	NA	TRBV4-1	TRBJ2-7	CASSQIQGMVYEQYF	TGCGCCAGCAGCCAGATCCAGGGAATGGTTTACGAGCAGTACTTC
NA	NA	TRBV5-1	TRBJ1-5	CASSLEGKDQPQHF	TGCGCCAGCAGCTTGGAGGGTAAGGATCAGCCCCAGCATTTT
TRBD1	NA	TRBV28	TRBJ1-2	CASSLRQGARGYTF	TGTGCCAGCAGCTTAAGACAGGGGGCGAGAGGCTACACCTTC
NA	NA	TRBV5-4	TRBJ2-7	CASSLQAGAGVYEQYF	TGTGCCAGCAGCTTGCAAGCCGGGGCAGGGGTATACGAGCAGTACTTC
TRBD2	NA	TRBV7-2	TRBJ2-1	CASSLAVLRGSWNNEQFF	TGTGCCAGCAGCTTAGCGGTATTGCGGGGGAGTTGGAACAATGAGCAGTTCTTC
NA	NA	TRBV7-4	TRBJ1-5	CASSLVYSRGVSNQPQHF	TGTGCCAGCAGCTTAGTATACAGCCGGGGGGTTAGCAATCAGCCCCAGCATTTT
NA	NA	TRBV10-3	TRBJ2-7	CAISESGPHEQYF	TGTGCCATCAGTGAGTCTGGACCCCACGAGCAGTACTTC
NA	NA	TRBV30	TRBJ1-1	CASRLQPRAFF	TGTGCCTCCCGCCTACAGCCGAGGGCTTTCTTT
NA	NA	TRBV7-2	TRBJ2-1	CASSLALEQFF	TGTGCCAGCAGCTTAGCCCTGGAGCAGTTCTTC
TRBD1	NA	TRBV18	TRBJ2-7	CASSPIEQGSSYEQYF	TGTGCCAGCTCACCAATCGAACAGGGGAGCTCCTACGAGCAGTACTTC
TRBD1	NA	TRBV27	TRBJ1-6	CASSLMGTAERYNSPLHF	TGTGCCAGCAGTTTAATGGGGACAGCCGAGCGCTATAATTCACCCCTCCACTTT
TRBD2	NA	TRBV4-3	TRBJ2-3	CASSPRAGGSSDTQYF	TGCGCCAGCAGCCCCAGGGCGGGAGGGTCGAGTGATACGCAGTATTTT
NA	NA	TRBV5-4	TRBJ2-5	CASSTPQETQYF	TGTGCCAGCAGCACGCCACAAGAGACCCAGTACTTC
NA	NA	TRBV30	TRBJ1-6	CAWSPAGDSPLHF	TGTGCCTGGAGTCCCGCAGGGGATTCACCCCTCCACTTT
TRBD1	NA	TRBV28	TRBJ1-6	CASSSAQGANSPLHF	TGTGCCAGCAGCTCGGCACAGGGGGCCAATTCACCCCTCCACTTT